This entry is about one T cell receptor (beta chain). Its specificity is not known. Every single patient, without exception, relapsed after autologous stem cell transplantation, and brentuximab vedotin exposure varied. The entry originates in a study of PD-1 blockade in classical Hodgkin lymphoma. V lost 0 bases and J lost 7, with 11 bases in between. The CDR3 loop spans 13 amino acids. Germline V gene sequence: CDR1 SGDLS, CDR2 YYNGEE. Only in-frame clones appear in the TCRdb table, and some are missing; sequencing was by immunoSEQ multiplex PCR. The table includes 39,000 or so clones, roughly nine tenths detected once. The study, taken as a whole, reports: As was reported, newly diagnosed patients showed lower baseline TCR diversity than healthy donors did.

The clonotype was recovered from a human donor with classical Hodgkin lymphoma. The V gene is TRBV9, the J gene TRBJ2-7; TRBD2 is a possible D gene (5 bases). The sequencing here drew on peripheral blood mononuclear cells (PBMCs), taken before the second cycle of nivolumab. The CDR3 DNA reads TGTGCCAGCAGCGTAGGGGAGTCCACGGAGCAGTACTTC. As protein: CASSVGESTEQYF.